The T cell receptor beta chain described here comes from a study of T cell repertoires in cytomegalovirus infection. For the study at large: Public TCR beta signature analysis indicated the presence of both CMV infection and matching HLA type.

CDR1 is SNHLY, CDR2 FYNNEI, per germline. This CDR3 has 16 amino acids. V shed 4 bases, J shed 3 bases, and the junction held 7 bases outside the gene matches. From the reads, TCRdb called clonotypes with MiXCR, one entry per CDR3 protein. The table includes some 500,000 distinct CDR3 sequences, about 39% detected once. Points on this clonotype: Antigen: not known.

This chain links TRBV2 with TRBJ2-2, with 8 bases identical to TRBD1. This receptor was taken from a human donor in good health (CMV status not recorded). Some clones in this sample may be carry-over from other donors' samples. Material: cultured PBMCs, obtained from culture after CMV antigen stimulation. The CDR3 sequence: CASSARGQVYTGELFF. The CDR3 coding sequence is TGTGCCAGCAGTGCTAGGGGACAGGTGTACACCGGGGAGCTGTTTTTT.